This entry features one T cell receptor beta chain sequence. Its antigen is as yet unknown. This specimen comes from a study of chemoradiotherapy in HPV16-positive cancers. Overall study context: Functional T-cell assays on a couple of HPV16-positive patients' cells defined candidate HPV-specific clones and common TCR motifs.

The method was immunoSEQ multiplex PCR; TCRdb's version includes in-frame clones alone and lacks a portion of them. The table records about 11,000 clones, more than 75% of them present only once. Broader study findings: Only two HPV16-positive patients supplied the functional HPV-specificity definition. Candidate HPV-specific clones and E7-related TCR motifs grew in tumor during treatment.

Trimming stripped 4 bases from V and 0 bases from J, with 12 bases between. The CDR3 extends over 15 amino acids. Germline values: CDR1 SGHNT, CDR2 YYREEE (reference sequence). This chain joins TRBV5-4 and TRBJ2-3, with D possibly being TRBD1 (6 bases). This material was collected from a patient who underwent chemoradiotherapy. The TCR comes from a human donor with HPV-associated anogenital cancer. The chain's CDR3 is CASSQGTLSTDTQYF. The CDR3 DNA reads TGTGCCAGCAGCCAGGGGACACTTAGCACAGATACGCAGTATTTT. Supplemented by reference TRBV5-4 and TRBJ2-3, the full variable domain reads ETGVTQSPTHLIKTRGQQVTLRCSSQSGHNTVSWYQQALGQGPQFIFQYYREEENGRGNFPPRFSGLQFPNYSSELNVNALELDDSALYLCASSQGTLSTDTQYFGPGTRLTVL.